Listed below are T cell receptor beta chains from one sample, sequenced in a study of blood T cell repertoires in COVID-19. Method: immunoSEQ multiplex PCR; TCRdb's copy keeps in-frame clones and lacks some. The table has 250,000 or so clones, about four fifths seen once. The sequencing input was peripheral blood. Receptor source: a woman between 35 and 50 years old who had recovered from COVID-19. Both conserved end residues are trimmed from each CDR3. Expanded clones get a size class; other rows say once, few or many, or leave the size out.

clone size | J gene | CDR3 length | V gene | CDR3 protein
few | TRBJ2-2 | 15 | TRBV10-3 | AISDFGTGANTGELF
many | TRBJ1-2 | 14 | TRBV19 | ASSIGQGVAGGGYT
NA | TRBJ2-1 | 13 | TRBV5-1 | ASSLNSVSYNEQF
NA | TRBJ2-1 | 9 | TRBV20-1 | SAEGYNEQF
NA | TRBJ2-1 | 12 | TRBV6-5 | ATARGWAYNEQF
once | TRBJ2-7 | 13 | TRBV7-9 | ASSVTGSRGYEQY
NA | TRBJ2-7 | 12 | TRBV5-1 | ASSLQGPTYEQY
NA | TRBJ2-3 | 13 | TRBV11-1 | ASSAGQGSTDTQY
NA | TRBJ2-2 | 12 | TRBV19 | ASIEPGFSGELF
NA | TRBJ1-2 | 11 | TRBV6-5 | ASSQTGKRSYT
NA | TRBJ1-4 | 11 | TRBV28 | ASSLPDRGQLF
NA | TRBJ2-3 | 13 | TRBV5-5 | ASTYSGHNTDTQY
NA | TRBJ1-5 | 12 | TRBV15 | ATSSTGGNQPQH
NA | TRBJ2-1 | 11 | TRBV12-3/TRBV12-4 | ASSPGTVVEQF
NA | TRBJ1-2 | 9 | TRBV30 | AWAGGPGYT
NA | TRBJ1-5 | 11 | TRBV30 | AWSVSEGQPQH
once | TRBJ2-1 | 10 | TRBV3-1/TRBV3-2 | ASSQQGTEQF
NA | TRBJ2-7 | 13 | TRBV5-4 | ASSTPGHTMDEQY
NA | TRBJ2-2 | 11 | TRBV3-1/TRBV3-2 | ASRPNSGGELF
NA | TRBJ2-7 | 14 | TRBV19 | ASSIVKATGPYEQY
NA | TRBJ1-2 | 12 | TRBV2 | ASSGRNPGSGYT
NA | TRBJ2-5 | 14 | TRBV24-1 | ATSDWDIQTGETQY
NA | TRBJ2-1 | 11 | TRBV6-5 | ASLAPGGDEQF
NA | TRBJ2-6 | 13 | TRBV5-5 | ASSSTGVGANVLT
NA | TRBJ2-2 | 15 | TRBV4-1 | ASSQVPGQANTGELF
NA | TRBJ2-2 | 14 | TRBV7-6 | ASSLEASGNTGELF
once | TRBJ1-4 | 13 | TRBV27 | ASSPGDRVGEKLF
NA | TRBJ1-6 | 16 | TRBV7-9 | ASSLNLRGIGSNSPLH
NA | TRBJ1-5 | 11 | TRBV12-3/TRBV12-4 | ASSLEDYQPQH
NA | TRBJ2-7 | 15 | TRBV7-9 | ASSRKSTGQDSYEQY
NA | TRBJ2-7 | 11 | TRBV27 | ASSSQRADEQY
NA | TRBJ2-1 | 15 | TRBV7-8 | ASSLGLGGGERVEQF
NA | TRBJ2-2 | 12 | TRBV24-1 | ATSVGPNTGELF
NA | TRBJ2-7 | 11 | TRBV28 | ASSPRQIYEQY
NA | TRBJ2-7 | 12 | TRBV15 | ATSSAARTYEQY
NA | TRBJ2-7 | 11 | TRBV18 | ASSNRVAYEQY
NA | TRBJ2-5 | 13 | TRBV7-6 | ASSPRTSGQETQY
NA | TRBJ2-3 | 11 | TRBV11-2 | ASSLAGLNTQY
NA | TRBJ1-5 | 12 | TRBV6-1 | ASSEAGSNQPQH
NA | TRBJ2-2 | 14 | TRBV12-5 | ASGFGAGGVTGELF
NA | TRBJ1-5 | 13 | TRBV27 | ASKSQDSSNQPQH
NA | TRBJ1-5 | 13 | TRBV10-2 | ASSEGRGLGKPQH
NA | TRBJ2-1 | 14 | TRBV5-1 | ASSPQGATSYNEQF
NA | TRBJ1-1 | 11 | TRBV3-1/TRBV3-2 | ASSGQANTEAF
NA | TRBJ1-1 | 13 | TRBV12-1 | ASSSTGVSNTEAF
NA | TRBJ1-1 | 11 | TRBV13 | ASSINLNTEAF
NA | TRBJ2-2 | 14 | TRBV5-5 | ASSLMGTANTGELF
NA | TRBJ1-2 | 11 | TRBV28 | ASSFLGGGGYT
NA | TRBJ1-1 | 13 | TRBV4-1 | ATNRGVVRDTEAF
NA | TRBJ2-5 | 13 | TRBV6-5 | ASSLTGQPQETQY
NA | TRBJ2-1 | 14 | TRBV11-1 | ASSLSGTRIPRGQF
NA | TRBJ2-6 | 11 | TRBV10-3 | AISGMAANVLT
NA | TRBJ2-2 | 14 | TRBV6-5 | ASSYPKTGGNGELF